The 20 T cell receptor beta chains below come from one sample, sequenced in a study of ipilimumab plus nivolumab after autologous stem cell transplantation (dated by TCRdb to the early 2020s). Library generation was performed with the immunoSEQ multiplex PCR assay. TCRdb mirrors the immuneACCESS table, restricted to in-frame sequences. Some clones are absent from its copies; in checked studies, under half trace to an unresolved V gene, and the reason for the others is unknown. Counted in this sample were approximately 84,000 clones; approximately 86% of them appeared once. The ten largest account for 2.2% of the sample. The sequencing used PBMCs, collected in a trial of ipilimumab plus nivolumab as post-transplant consolidation. The receptors here all came from a male donor with diffuse large B-cell lymphoma.

V and J are TRBV5-4 and TRBJ1-2; TRBD1 is a possible D gene (5 bases). CDR1 SGHNT and CDR2 YYREEE come from the germline V gene (reference sequence). The CDR3 totals 15 residues. Trimming took off 1 base at V and 5 bases at J, with 15 bases between the two ends. The CDR3 region is CASSLSILGGYGYTF. CDR3 DNA: TGTGCCAGCAGCTTGTCGATACTGGGGGGTTATGGCTACACCTTC.

This clone came up once. The chain carries TRBV5-1 and TRBJ1-6; 7 bases map to TRBD1. J gave up 1 base and V 4 bases, and 5 bases lay outside the gene matches. The CDR3 length is 16 residues. Germline V gene sequence: CDR1 SGHRS, CDR2 YFSETQ. CDR3 coding DNA: TGCGCCAGCAGCATGACAGGGCAGTCCTATAATTCACCCCTCCACTTT. It codes for CASSMTGQSYNSPLHF.

This clone has only one observation. The J gene is TRBJ1-2, the V gene TRBV7-2; D remains unclear. Germline CDR1 and CDR2: SGHTA and FQGNSA. CDR3 length: 13 residues. The V end lost 4 bases, the J end lost 8 bases, and 14 bases lay between the germline ends. CDR3 amino acids: CASSSAGEEGYTF. The DNA for the CDR3 is TGTGCCAGCAGCTCTGCCGGGGAAGAGGGCTACACCTTC.

This chain links TRBV7-3 with TRBJ1-1; 7 nucleotides line up with TRBD1. CDR1 and CDR2 from the germline V gene are SGHTA and FQGTGA. V was pared by 5 bases and J by 1 base, with 10 bases of the junction left unmatched. The CDR3 length is 16 residues. The CDR3 DNA is TGTGCCAGCAGCCCCCAGGGGGGCAGTCCGAACACTGAAGCTTTCTTT. Translating gives CASSPQGGSPNTEAFF.

This clone has a handful of counts. The gene calls are TRBV5-1 and TRBJ2-5; D is unclear. The CDR3 sequence is 12 residues long. Germline V gene lookup returns CDR1 SGHRS and CDR2 YFSETQ. With 2 bases removed from V and 4 bases from J, the gap between germline ends came to 6 bases. CDR3 sequence: CASSFSGETQYF. The CDR3 DNA reads as TGCGCCAGCAGCTTTTCCGGAGAGACCCAGTACTTC.

This clone has only one observation. This sequence joins TRBV16 and TRBJ2-3; D is unresolved. The V gene's germline CDR1 is KGHSY and CDR2 FQNENV. V was clipped by 1 base and J by 4 bases, with 9 bases between them. The CDR3 loop spans 14 amino acids. The CDR3 here is CASSQLASSDTQYF. The CDR3 region has the DNA TGTGCCAGCAGCCAATTGGCGAGCTCAGATACGCAGTATTTT.

The V call is TRBV19, the J call TRBJ2-1; TRBD2 aligns across 13 bases. The CDR3 is 18 residues long. The ends lost 5 bases at V and 3 bases at J; junction bases unmatched: 10. The germline V gene has CDR1 LNHDA and CDR2 SQIVND (reference sequence). The CDR3 protein is CASSVRPGLAGLYNEQFF. The CDR3 DNA is TGTGCCAGTAGTGTGAGACCGGGACTAGCGGGACTCTACAATGAGCAGTTCTTC. Filled out from reference TRBV19 and TRBJ2-1, the complete variable domain reads DGGITQSPKYLFRKEGQNVTLSCEQNLNHDAMYWYRQDPGQGLRLIYYSQIVNDFQKGDIAEGYSVSREKKESFPLTVTSAQKNPTAFYLCASSVRPGLAGLYNEQFFGPGTRLTVL.

V usage is TRBV21-1 and J usage is TRBJ1-6. TRBV21-1 is a pseudogene. The length of the CDR3 is 14 residues. CDR3 nucleotide sequence: TGTGCCAGCAGCAATCATAGGTATAATTCACCCCTCCACTTT. This sequence encodes CASSNHRYNSPLHF.

J is TRBJ2-2 and V is TRBV18; 7 nucleotides align to TRBD2. This CDR3 comprises 16 residues. The germline CDR1 and CDR2 sequences are KGHSH and LQKENI. The V and J ends lost 1 base and 5 bases, in that order; junction bases with no gene match: 7. The CDR3 coding sequence is TGTGCCAGCTCACCACGTACGGGGGGATTAACCGGGGAGCTGTTTTTT. This codes for CASSPRTGGLTGELFF.

This chain connects TRBV7-9 to TRBJ2-3, with unresolved D. V was shortened by 3 bases and J by 6 bases, with 4 bases between the two germline ends. CDR3 length: 11 residues. CDR1 and CDR2 from the germline V gene are SEHNR and FQNEAQ (reference sequence). The CDR3 DNA reads TGTGCCAGCAGCTTGAAGGATACGCAGTATTTT. Amino acids: CASSLKDTQYF.

The V gene is TRBV5-4, the J gene TRBJ1-2; weak D call: TRBD1 (6 bases). CDR1 and CDR2 from the germline V gene are SGHNT and YYREEE (reference sequence). V was trimmed by 0 bases and J by 8 bases, leaving 20 bases between them. The CDR3 runs to 16 residues. CDR3 protein: CASSLGVQGRSWGYTF. The CDR3 DNA reads as TGTGCCAGCAGCTTGGGTGTCCAGGGGCGGAGTTGGGGCTACACCTTC.

The CDR3 here is CASSQQLAKNIQYF. The CDR3 region has the DNA TGTGCCAGCTCCCAGCAGCTAGCCAAAAACATTCAGTACTTC. This rearrangement joins TRBV7-2 to TRBJ2-4; D remains ambiguous. The germline gives CDR1 SGHTA, CDR2 FQGNSA. The CDR3 runs 14 residues. The V and J ends lost 8 bases and 0 bases respectively, with 11 bases between them.

J is TRBJ1-2 and V is TRBV18, with D tentatively TRBD1 (5 bases). This CDR3 is 14 amino acids long. Between the trimmed V and J ends, which lost 2 bases and 8 bases, there was a span of 15 bases. CDR1 KGHSH and CDR2 LQKENI come from the germline V gene. The chain's CDR3 is CASSPEITGHGYTF. CDR3 sequence (DNA): TGTGCCAGCTCACCAGAAATTACAGGTCACGGCTACACCTTC. Together with reference TRBV18 and TRBJ1-2, the CDR3 gives the full variable domain: NAGVMQNPRHLVRRRGQEARLRCSPMKGHSHVYWYRQLPEEGLKFMVYLQKENIIDESGMPKERFSAEFPKEGPSILRIQQVVRGDSAAYFCASSPEITGHGYTFGSGTRLTVV.

This chain uses TRBV16 with TRBJ1-5; D is perhaps TRBD1 (5 bases). The CDR3 totals 14 residues. Germline values: CDR1 KGHSY, CDR2 FQNENV. V was trimmed by 0 bases and J by 2 bases, leaving 5 bases between them. This CDR3 reads CASSQSRGNQPQHF. The CDR3 nucleotides read TGTGCCAGCAGCCAATCCAGGGGCAATCAGCCCCAGCATTTT.

The chain has TRBV19 and TRBJ2-3, with D uncertain. Looked up from germline, CDR1 is LNHDA and CDR2 is SQIVND (reference sequence). Trimming took 3 bases from V and 2 from J, leaving 3 bases between them. The CDR3 sequence is 12 residues long. CDR3 nucleotide sequence: TGTGCCAGTAGTATTAACACAGATACGCAGTATTTT. Its translation: CASSINTDTQYF.

The chain combines TRBV6-1 with TRBJ2-3, with 8 bases fitting TRBD2. This CDR3 has 17 amino acids. The germline V gene has CDR1 MNHNS and CDR2 SASEGT. Trimming removed 0 bases from V and 3 bases from J; junction bases left unmatched: 8. CDR3: CASSEAASGGTTDTQYF. The CDR3 DNA follows: TGTGCCAGCAGTGAAGCGGCGAGCGGGGGAACTACAGATACGCAGTATTTT.

The chain has TRBV19 and TRBJ2-2; D unresolved. CDR1 and CDR2 from the germline V gene are LNHDA and SQIVND (reference sequence). The CDR3 totals 13 residues. With 9 bases removed from V and 6 bases from J, the gap between germline ends came to 14 bases. The CDR3 coding sequence is TGTGCCAGCCGGACGGAGATCTCCGGGGAGCTGTTTTTT. It codes for CASRTEISGELFF. Together with reference TRBV19 and TRBJ2-2, the CDR3 gives the full variable domain: DGGITQSPKYLFRKEGQNVTLSCEQNLNHDAMYWYRQDPGQGLRLIYYSQIVNDFQKGDIAEGYSVSREKKESFPLTVTSAQKNPTAFYLCASRTEISGELFFGEGSRLTVL.

The chain has TRBV2 and TRBJ2-5; 8 nucleotides line up with TRBD1. CDR1 SNHLY and CDR2 FYNNEI come from the germline V gene. With 4 bases clipped from V and 5 bases from J, the junction kept 6 bases outside the gene matches. CDR3 length equals 14 residues. The CDR3 region is CASSGQGRKETQYF. The CDR3 bases are TGTGCCAGCAGTGGACAGGGGAGGAAGGAGACCCAGTACTTC.

The CDR3 loop reads CASSSVGASYEQYF. The CDR3 nucleotides read TGTGCCAGCAGCTCAGTGGGGGCCTCCTACGAGCAGTACTTC. The chain couples TRBV7-9 to TRBJ2-7, with D perhaps TRBD1 (6 bases). CDR1 SEHNR and CDR2 FQNEAQ come from the germline V gene (reference sequence). CDR3 length: 14 residues. Between the trimmed V and J ends, which lost 4 bases and 0 bases, there was a span of 10 bases.

The rearrangement uses TRBV5-1 and TRBJ2-5; D unclear. V lost 7 bases to trimming and J lost 2 bases, with 12 bases between them. CDR3 length: 13 amino acids. Germline CDR1 reads SGHRS; CDR2 reads YFSETQ. CDR3 nucleotides: TGCGCCAGCCGGCTATGGGCACAAGAGACCCAGTACTTC. This sequence encodes CASRLWAQETQYF.